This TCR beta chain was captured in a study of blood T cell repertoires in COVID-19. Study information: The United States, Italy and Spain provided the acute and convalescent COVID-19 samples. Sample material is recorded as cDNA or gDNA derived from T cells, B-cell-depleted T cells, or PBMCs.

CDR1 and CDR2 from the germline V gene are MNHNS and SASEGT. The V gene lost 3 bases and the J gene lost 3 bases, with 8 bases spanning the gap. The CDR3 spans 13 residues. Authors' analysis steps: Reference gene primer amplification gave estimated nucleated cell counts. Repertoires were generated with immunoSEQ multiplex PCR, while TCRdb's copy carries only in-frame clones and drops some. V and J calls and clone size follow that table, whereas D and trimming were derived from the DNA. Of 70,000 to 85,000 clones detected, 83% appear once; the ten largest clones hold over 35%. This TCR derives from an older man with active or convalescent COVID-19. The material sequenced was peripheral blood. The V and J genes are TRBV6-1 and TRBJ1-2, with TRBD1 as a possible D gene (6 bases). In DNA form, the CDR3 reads TGTGCCAGCAGTGAGGCAGGGGACTATGGCTACACCTTC. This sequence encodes CASSEAGDYGYTF.